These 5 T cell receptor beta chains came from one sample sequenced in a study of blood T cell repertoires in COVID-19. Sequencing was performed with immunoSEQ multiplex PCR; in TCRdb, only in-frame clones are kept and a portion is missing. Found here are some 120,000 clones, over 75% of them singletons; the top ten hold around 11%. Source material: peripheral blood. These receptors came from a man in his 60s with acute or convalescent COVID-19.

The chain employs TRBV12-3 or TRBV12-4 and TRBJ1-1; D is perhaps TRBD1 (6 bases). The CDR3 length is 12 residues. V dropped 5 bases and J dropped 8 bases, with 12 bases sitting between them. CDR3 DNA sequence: TGTGCCAGCAGTGAATCAACAGGGGAAGCTTTCTTT. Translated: CASSESTGEAFF.

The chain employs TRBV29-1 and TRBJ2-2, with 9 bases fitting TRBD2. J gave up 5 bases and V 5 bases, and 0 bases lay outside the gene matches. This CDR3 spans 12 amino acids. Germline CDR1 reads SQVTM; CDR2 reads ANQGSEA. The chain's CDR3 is CSVTSGTGELFF. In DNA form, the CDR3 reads TGCAGCGTTACTAGCGGGACCGGGGAGCTGTTTTTT.

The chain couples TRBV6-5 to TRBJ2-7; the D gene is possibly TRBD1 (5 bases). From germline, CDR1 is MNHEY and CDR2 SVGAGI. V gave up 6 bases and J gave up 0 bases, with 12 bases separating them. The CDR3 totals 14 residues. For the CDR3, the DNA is TGTGCCAGCAGCAGGGCGAGGAGCTCCTACGAGCAGTACTTC. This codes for CASSRARSSYEQYF.

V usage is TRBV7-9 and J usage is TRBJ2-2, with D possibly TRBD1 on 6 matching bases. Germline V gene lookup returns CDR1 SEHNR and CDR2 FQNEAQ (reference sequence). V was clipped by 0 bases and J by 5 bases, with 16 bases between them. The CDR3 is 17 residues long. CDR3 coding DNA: TGTGCCAGCAGCTTAGCTCGGGCAGGGGCTGGAACCGGGGAGCTGTTTTTT. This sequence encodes CASSLARAGAGTGELFF. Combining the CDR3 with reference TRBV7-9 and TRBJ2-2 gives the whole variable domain DTGVSQNPRHKITKRGQNVTFRCDPISEHNRLYWYRQTLGQGPEFLTYFQNEAQLEKSRLLSDRFSAERPKGSFSTLEIQRTEQGDSAMYLCASSLARAGAGTGELFFGEGSRLTVL.

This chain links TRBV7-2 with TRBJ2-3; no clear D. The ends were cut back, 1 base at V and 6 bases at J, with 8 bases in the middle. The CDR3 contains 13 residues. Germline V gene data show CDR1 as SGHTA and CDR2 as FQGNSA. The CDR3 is CASSLVFEDTQYF. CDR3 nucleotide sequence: TGTGCCAGCAGCTTAGTTTTCGAGGATACGCAGTATTTT.